The 29 T cell receptor beta chains given below trace back to one sample, sequenced in a study of beta chain features in type 1 diabetes. Every isolated RNA sample was fully reverse transcribed, so sequencing captured expressed TCRB transcripts. Repertoires were generated with immunoSEQ multiplex PCR, while TCRdb's copy carries only in-frame clones and drops some. The table has 240,000 or so clones, 25% to 30% seen once. The specimen sequenced was central memory CD4+ T cells from blood. All receptors derive from a man aged 25 to 45 in good health.

The rearrangement joins TRBV15 to TRBJ2-5; no firm D call. Germline V gene sequence: CDR1 LNHNV, CDR2 YYDKDF (reference sequence). The CDR3 consists of 14 residues. The V end lost 3 bases, the J end lost 4 bases, and 12 bases lay between the germline ends. The DNA of the CDR3 is TGTGCCACCAGCAGCGACGCATGGATAGAGACCCAGTACTTC. Amino acid sequence: CATSSDAWIETQYF.

This clone was recorded a few times. The CDR3 DNA follows: TGTGCCAGCAGAAGATCCGGGACAGGGCTCTACGAGCAGTACTTC. This translates into CASRRSGTGLYEQYF. The V call is TRBV28, the J call TRBJ2-7, with 9 bases fitting TRBD1. The junction had 9 bases not matched to a gene; V was cut back by 6 bases and J by 3 bases. The germline CDR1 and CDR2 sequences are MDHEN and SYDVKM. This CDR3 is 15 amino acids long.

The chain recombines TRBV18 with TRBJ2-7; 7 nucleotides match TRBD1. The V and J ends lost 4 bases and 0 bases, in that order; junction bases with no gene match: 9. Germline lookup yields CDR1 KGHSH and CDR2 LQKENI. This CDR3 is 16 amino acids long. The CDR3 sequence is CASSLPGTARSYEQYF. For the CDR3, the DNA is TGTGCCAGCTCACTTCCTGGGACAGCTCGCTCCTACGAGCAGTACTTC.

This clone was recorded a few times. The chain employs TRBV28 and TRBJ2-3, with 9 bases lining up with TRBD2. Trimming cost V 5 bases and J 4 bases; bases outside gene matches: 4. Germline-derived CDR1 and CDR2 are MDHEN and SYDVKM. The CDR3 consists of 14 residues. In DNA, the CDR3 is TGTGCCAGCAGTCTGGGCGGGAGGGCAGATACGCAGTATTTT. Translation gives CASSLGGRADTQYF.

The J gene is TRBJ2-3, the V gene TRBV7-9; D unclear. This CDR3 region has 14 residues. V was pared by 7 bases and J by 6 bases, with 17 bases between. Germline lookup yields CDR1 SEHNR and CDR2 FQNEAQ (reference sequence). The CDR3 DNA is TGTGCCAGCACGGTAGGGCAGACGGCGGATACGCAGTATTTT. Translated, it gives CASTVGQTADTQYF.

This clone was seen only once. This chain uses TRBV5-1 with TRBJ2-5, with 8 bases aligning to TRBD1. Germline V CDR1 and CDR2: SGHRS, YFSETQ. The trim removed 4 bases at V and 5 bases at J, leaving 10 bases unmatched. The CDR3 covers 15 residues. CDR3 loop: CASSPSDRDEETQYF. CDR3 DNA: TGCGCCAGCAGCCCCTCGGACAGGGATGAGGAGACCCAGTACTTC.

This chain uses TRBV6-4 with TRBJ2-1; 7 bases map to TRBD1. Germline V lookup: CDR1 MRHNA, CDR2 SNTAGT. Germline trimming cut 5 bases from V and 6 bases from J; bases unmatched to any gene: 10. This CDR3 contains 15 residues. The CDR3 sequence: CASSTGTAGGNEQFF. The DNA for the CDR3 is TGTGCCAGCAGTACCGGGACAGCTGGGGGCAATGAGCAGTTCTTC.

This clone occurred a few times. The chain uses TRBV18 and TRBJ2-1; 7 nucleotides match TRBD2. The trim removed 0 bases at V and 0 bases at J, leaving 8 bases unmatched. This CDR3 is built from 18 residues. CDR1 and CDR2 (germline): KGHSH, LQKENI. For the CDR3, the DNA is TGTGCCAGCTCACCACCTTGGGGGGGAGATACCTCCTACAATGAGCAGTTCTTC. It is translated as CASSPPWGGDTSYNEQFF.

The V call is TRBV5-4, the J call TRBJ2-3; D tentatively reads TRBD1 or TRBD2 (6 bases each). V dropped 0 bases and J dropped 0 bases, with 14 bases sitting between them. The CDR3 loop spans 17 amino acids. The germline gives CDR1 SGHNT, CDR2 YYREEE (reference sequence). CDR3 coding DNA: TGTGCCAGCAGCTTGGGACTAGGGGGACCTAGCACAGATACGCAGTATTTT. It specifies CASSLGLGGPSTDTQYF. Full variable domain (outside the CDR3, taken from reference TRBV5-4 and TRBJ2-3): ETGVTQSPTHLIKTRGQQVTLRCSSQSGHNTVSWYQQALGQGPQFIFQYYREEENGRGNFPPRFSGLQFPNYSSELNVNALELDDSALYLCASSLGLGGPSTDTQYFGPGTRLTVL.

The chain couples TRBV6-5 to TRBJ2-2, with 12 bases lining up with TRBD2. Trimming cost V 6 bases and J 5 bases; bases outside gene matches: 4. The CDR3 has 15 residues. Germline assignment: CDR1 MNHEY and CDR2 SVGAGI. The CDR3 bases are TGTGCCAGCAGCCTTGGACTAGCGGGAACCGGGGAGCTGTTTTTT. It codes for CASSLGLAGTGELFF.

Here the CDR3 DNA reads TGTGCCTGGGGTCCCACTCCAGTGCAGTACTTC. Residues: CAWGPTPVQYF. The rearrangement links TRBV30 to TRBJ2-7; D uncertain. CDR1 is GTSNPN, CDR2 SVGIG, per germline (reference sequence). The length of the CDR3 is 11 residues. The V and J ends lost 5 bases and 9 bases respectively, with 14 bases between them. Looking up the rest from reference TRBV30 and TRBJ2-7 gives the full variable domain: SQTIHQWPATLVQPVGSPLSLECTVEGTSNPNLYWYRQAAGRGLQLLFYSVGIGQISSEVPQNLSASRPQDRQFILSSKKLLLSDSGFYLCAWGPTPVQYFGPGTRLTVT.

This clone appeared many times. The V gene is TRBV7-2, the J gene TRBJ2-5; 8 positions agree with TRBD1. CDR1 is SGHTA, CDR2 FQGNSA, per germline. V dropped 6 bases and J dropped 0; count of bases not matched to a gene: 6. The CDR3 contains 15 residues. The CDR3 spells CASSKTGVDQETQYF. The CDR3, as DNA: TGTGCCAGCAGTAAGACAGGGGTCGACCAAGAGACCCAGTACTTC.

The chain recombines TRBV30 with TRBJ2-1; tentative D call: TRBD1 (5 bases). The CDR3 is 15 amino acids. Germline loops: CDR1 GTSNPN, CDR2 SVGIG (reference sequence). The V and J ends lost 2 bases and 9 bases respectively, with 20 bases between them. The DNA of the CDR3 is TGTGCCTGGAGTCCAGGGTTCCCGGCTACTATTGAGCAGTTCTTC. Translated: CAWSPGFPATIEQFF.

This clone occurred a few times. This rearrangement joins TRBV30 to TRBJ2-7; a weak D match, TRBD2 (5 bases). The germline gives CDR1 GTSNPN, CDR2 SVGIG (reference sequence). The CDR3 has 13 residues. V lost 3 bases to trimming and J lost 0 bases, with 9 bases between them. The CDR3: CAWRAASSYEQYF. The CDR3 DNA follows: TGTGCCTGGAGAGCGGCGAGCTCCTACGAGCAGTACTTC. The full variable domain, its missing parts supplied by reference TRBV30 and TRBJ2-7, is SQTIHQWPATLVQPVGSPLSLECTVEGTSNPNLYWYRQAAGRGLQLLFYSVGIGQISSEVPQNLSASRPQDRQFILSSKKLLLSDSGFYLCAWRAASSYEQYFGPGTRLTVT.

This clone was counted many times. The chain combines TRBV2 with TRBJ2-3; TRBD2 might be the D (6 bases). The CDR3 is 13 amino acids. Looked up from germline, CDR1 is SNHLY and CDR2 is FYNNEI. Trimming cost V 7 bases and J 2 bases, with 10 bases left between them. The CDR3: CASMGLFTDTQYF. The CDR3 nucleotides read TGTGCCAGCATGGGACTGTTCACAGATACGCAGTATTTT.

This clone was seen more than once but under ten times. The chain joins TRBV18 to TRBJ1-2, with 8 bases matching TRBD1. Losses at the gene ends were 6 bases for V and 4 bases for J; bases not matched to a gene: 7. CDR1 is KGHSH, CDR2 LQKENI, per germline. The CDR3 contains 14 residues. The CDR3 is CASSQGQGSYGYTF. The CDR3 coding sequence is TGTGCCAGCTCCCAAGGACAGGGTAGCTATGGCTACACCTTC.

The genes are TRBV6-1 and TRBJ2-1, with TRBD2 matching 7 bases. V was pared by 1 base and J by 10 bases, with 10 bases of the junction left unmatched. The CDR3 is made up of 15 amino acids. Germline CDR1 is MNHNS and CDR2 is SASEGT. The CDR3: CASSEEVGGGGEQFF. CDR3 sequence (DNA): TGTGCCAGCAGTGAAGAAGTTGGGGGGGGAGGGGAGCAGTTCTTC.

The chain uses TRBV29-1 and TRBJ1-1, with D possibly being TRBD1 (5 bases). CDR1 and CDR2 (germline): SQVTM, ANQGSEA. The CDR3 covers 13 residues. The germline V and J ends were trimmed by 4 bases and 0 bases, with 9 bases remaining between them. CDR3 coding DNA: TGCAGCGTTGTGAGACAGCTGAACACTGAAGCTTTCTTT. It codes for CSVVRQLNTEAFF.

The chain links TRBV20-1 to TRBJ2-7; the D gene could be TRBD1 or TRBD2 (5 bases each). Germline V gene lookup returns CDR1 DFQATT and CDR2 SNEGSKA (reference sequence). The V and J ends lost 5 bases and 6 bases respectively, with 11 bases between them. This CDR3 is built from 11 residues. Here the CDR3 reads CSAGTRTEQYF. The CDR3 DNA follows: TGCAGTGCTGGGACGCGGACCGAGCAGTACTTC.

This clone was picked up a small number of times. V usage is TRBV15 and J usage is TRBJ2-2, with D perhaps assigned TRBD1 or TRBD2 (5 bases each). Looked up from germline, CDR1 is LNHNV and CDR2 is YYDKDF (reference sequence). V lost 5 bases and J 8 bases, leaving 15 bases between the germline ends. The CDR3 loop spans 14 amino acids. This CDR3 reads CATSAGTLRGELFF. The CDR3 DNA reads as TGTGCCACCAGCGCCGGGACCCTTCGGGGGGAGCTGTTTTTT.

The chain uses TRBV4-3 and TRBJ2-7; 7 positions agree with TRBD1. With V trimmed by 5 bases and J by 7 bases, 14 bases remained unmatched. Per germline, CDR1 LGHNA and CDR2 YSLEER. This CDR3 is built from 15 residues. In DNA, the CDR3 is TGCGCCAGCAGCGCCTCGGGACAGCCCTCTGGAGAGCAGTACTTC. It encodes CASSASGQPSGEQYF.

In DNA, the CDR3 is TGTGCCTGGACCATCGCGGGTTCTTCATCAGTTGGCTATGGCTACACCTTC. It encodes CAWTIAGSSSVGYGYTF. The genes are TRBV30 and TRBJ1-2, with D unresolved. The germline CDR1 and CDR2 sequences are GTSNPN and SVGIG (reference sequence). Trimming removed 4 bases at V and 4 bases at J, with 25 bases between. The CDR3 sequence is 17 residues long.

This clone was seen a few times. This chain uses TRBV7-2 with TRBJ1-1, with D unresolved. The CDR3 extends over 12 amino acids. Germline CDR1 and CDR2: SGHTA and FQGNSA. V was pared by 1 base and J by 11 bases, with 11 bases between. This CDR3 reads CASSLEVTVAFF. The CDR3 nucleotides read TGTGCCAGCAGCTTAGAGGTGACGGTTGCTTTCTTT.

This rearrangement joins TRBV9 to TRBJ1-2, with TRBD1 as a possible D gene (6 bases). V lost 0 bases, J lost 4 bases, and 16 bases lay in between. CDR1 and CDR2 (germline): SGDLS, YYNGEE. The CDR3 sequence is 16 residues long. The CDR3 DNA reads TGTGCCAGCAGCGTAGGTGGGGGGGCACAGAGCTATGGCTACACCTTC. This translates into CASSVGGGAQSYGYTF.

This clone was counted between two and nine times. This rearrangement joins TRBV29-1 to TRBJ2-5; D remains ambiguous. There are 12 residues in the CDR3. Trimming shortened V by 3 bases and J by 0 bases, and 5 bases separated the two germline ends. Germline CDR1 and CDR2: SQVTM and ANQGSEA. The CDR3 coding sequence is TGCAGCGTTGAGAATAACCAAGAGACCCAGTACTTC. Translation gives CSVENNQETQYF.

This clone qualifies as large (0.1 to 1%). The chain joins TRBV11-2 to TRBJ2-3; 8 bases map to TRBD2. V shed 2 bases and J 1 base; nucleotides not matched to a gene: 5. This CDR3 has 16 residues. Germline loops: CDR1 SGHAT, CDR2 FQNNGV. In nucleotides, the CDR3 is TGTGCCAGCAGCTTAAGTATTAGCGGGGGCACAGATACGCAGTATTTT. Amino acids: CASSLSISGGTDTQYF.

A few counts support this clone. The rearrangement joins TRBV5-1 to TRBJ2-5; 8 bases map to TRBD2. Germline V CDR1 and CDR2: SGHRS, YFSETQ. There are 14 residues in the CDR3. With 2 bases clipped from V and 5 bases from J, the junction kept 5 bases outside the gene matches. In nucleotides, the CDR3 is TGCGCCAGCAGCTTTTCAGCGGGAGTGGAGACCCAGTACTTC. Its protein product is CASSFSAGVETQYF.

This clone was seen more than once but under ten times. The V and J genes are TRBV5-4 and TRBJ2-5; either TRBD1 or TRBD2 may fit D (5 bases each). Per germline, CDR1 SGHNT and CDR2 YYREEE (reference sequence). The CDR3 runs 14 residues. Deletions cut 2 bases from V and 5 bases from J, with 13 bases between. The CDR3, as DNA: TGTGCCAGCAGCTTCGAGGGGCCGGCGGAGACCCAGTACTTC. Amino acid sequence: CASSFEGPAETQYF.

This chain uses TRBV10-2 with TRBJ2-7; D remains ambiguous. V lost 5 bases to trimming and J lost 0 bases, with 5 bases between them. This CDR3 spans 12 amino acids. Germline values: CDR1 WSHSY, CDR2 SAAADI. CDR3 coding DNA: TGCGCCAGCAGTCCAGACTCCTACGAGCAGTACTTC. It yields the protein CASSPDSYEQYF.